This T cell receptor (beta chain) was obtained from a study of shared clonotypes between healthy human individuals. As regards this clone: What it binds is unknown.

In the original workflow: Owing to the provision of junction-only sequences devoid of quality scores by immunoSEQ, filtering differed. The repertoire was sequenced with immunoSEQ multiplex PCR; TCRdb's copy has only in-frame clones and lacks some. V and J calls and clone size come straight from that table; D and trimming were deduced from the DNA. This table has about 680,000 clones, over 65% appearing once. General observations from the study: Sharing across four donors was highest in naive CD4 (approximately 5%) and lowest in memory CD8 (about 0.4%).

This TCR derives from a woman under 40 in good health. Source material: memory CD4+ T cells sorted from blood. Subset described: CD45RA-negative fraction.

CDR3 residues: CASSLGKKDTQYF. The CDR3 DNA is TGTGCCAGCAGCTTAGGGAAGAAAGATACGCAGTATTTT. The V and J genes are TRBV7-9 and TRBJ2-3; D not resolved. The V end was cut by 1 base, the J end by 5 bases, with 7 bases between. There are 13 residues in the CDR3. Germline V gene sequence: CDR1 SEHNR, CDR2 FQNEAQ (reference sequence).